This T cell receptor (beta chain) was identified in a study of T-cell memory formation after mild COVID-19. TCRdb independently ran MiXCR on the 5' RACE reads; one entry per CDR3 protein. Here the sample spans some 280,000 distinct CDR3 sequences, about 16% being singletons. In germline, CDR1 is MNHEY, CDR2 SVGEGT. Trimming stripped 7 bases from V and 1 base from J, with 10 bases between. This CDR3 region has 13 residues. The chain is built from TRBV6-2 or TRBV6-3 and TRBJ2-5, with D uncertain. Sequenced input: PBMCs or a T cell subset sorted from them (not recorded which). This clonotype was sampled from a man aged 18 to 30 who had mild COVID-19 (a few samples of this study predate the infection). Cell type and time point are not known. The CDR3 loop reads CASNPDAQETQYF. For the CDR3, the DNA is TGTGCCAGCAATCCGGATGCCCAAGAGACCCAGTACTTC.